This entry describes one T cell receptor beta chain. The antigen is not known. This specimen belongs to a study of cytomegalovirus exposure and HLA in healthy donors. Study-level information: Samples from HLA-typed donors yielded about 85 million unique TCRs in an early data release.

This PCR relied on a set of 60 Vbeta primers and 13 Jbeta primers. The assay was immunoSEQ multiplex PCR, and TCRdb's table has in-frame clones only and misses some. The table includes 95,000 to 150,000 clones, nearly 65% detected once. Whole-study findings and limits: It was confirmed in vitro that a few of the CMV-associated chains were specific for CMV antigens. Immune exposure data for these donors was limited to CMV serostatus.

From germline, CDR1 is MNHNY and CDR2 SVGAGI (reference sequence). There are 13 residues in the CDR3. The V end lost 6 bases, the J end lost 4 bases, and 10 bases lay between the germline ends. The chain combines TRBV6-6 with TRBJ1-5; D might be TRBD1 (6 bases). The sequenced sample consisted of PBMCs. The clonotype comes from a middle-aged man in good health and CMV-seropositive. CDR3 nucleotide sequence: TGTGCCAGCAGCCTAGACAGGAATCAGCCCCAGCATTTT. Amino acids: CASSLDRNQPQHF.